These 18 T cell receptor beta chains were sequenced from one sample in a study of shared clonotypes between healthy human individuals (TCRdb year 2020). The library relied on the immunoSEQ multiplex PCR assay. TCRdb provides this immuneACCESS table in a form limited to in-frame rearrangements. Some clones are lacking; in checked studies, under half of them reflect an unresolved V gene, and why the rest are absent is not known. This sample holds about 1 million clones; 65% to 75% were observed only once. Roughly 1.5% of the sample belongs to the ten largest clones. The sequencing sample was made of memory CD4+ T cells sorted from blood. Read against the paper, the sample's cell subset or site label means: CD45RA-negative fraction. The receptors derive from a man aged 18 to 30 in good health.

The chain is built from TRBV6-5 and TRBJ2-7; possible D gene TRBD2, 6 bases. CDR1 and CDR2 (germline): MNHEY, SVGAGI. The V gene lost 8 bases and the J gene lost 1 base, with 9 bases spanning the gap. The CDR3 runs to 12 residues. CDR3 nucleotides: TGTGCCAGCCGCGGGGTTTCCTACGAGCAGTACTTC. This sequence encodes CASRGVSYEQYF.

Turning to this clone: Other DNA sequences in the sample encode the same CDR3. The gene calls are TRBV4-1 and TRBJ2-2; TRBD1 might be the D (5 bases). CDR3 length: 15 residues. Trimming shortened V by 3 bases and J by 3 bases, and 11 bases separated the two germline ends. CDR1 and CDR2 from the germline V gene are MGHRA and YSYEKL. CDR3 residues: CASSQETDYTGELFF. CDR3 bases: TGCGCCAGCAGCCAGGAGACAGACTACACCGGGGAGCTGTTTTTT.

V usage is TRBV2 and J usage is TRBJ2-5; TRBD1 might be the D (6 bases). Germline values: CDR1 SNHLY, CDR2 FYNNEI. The V end lost 3 bases, the J end lost 7 bases, and 15 bases lay between the germline ends. This CDR3 has 14 residues. The CDR3 spells CASSDRTAQGTQYF. CDR3 DNA: TGTGCCAGCAGTGATAGGACAGCCCAGGGGACCCAGTACTTC.

This clone has ten or more counts. The chain uses TRBV5-1 and TRBJ1-4; D gene uncertain. Trimming shortened V by 4 bases and J by 3 bases, and 10 bases separated the two germline ends. This CDR3 comprises 14 residues. Germline CDR1 SGHRS, CDR2 YFSETQ. The DNA of the CDR3 is TGCGCCAGCAGCCACGACGGAGCTAATGAAAAACTGTTTTTT. Amino acid sequence: CASSHDGANEKLFF.

The chain links TRBV7-2 to TRBJ2-7; D not certain. CDR1 is SGHTA, CDR2 FQGNSA, per germline. The CDR3 is 11 amino acids. Trimming removed 6 bases from V and 2 bases from J, with 5 bases in between. CDR3 region: CASSHTYEQYF. The DNA of the CDR3 is TGTGCCAGCAGTCATACCTACGAGCAGTACTTC.

The V call is TRBV11-1, the J call TRBJ2-5, with D perhaps TRBD2 (5 bases). Trimming left V 5 bases short and J 6 bases short, with 13 bases between. This CDR3 comprises 13 residues. Germline CDR1 and CDR2: SGHAT and FQDESV (reference sequence). CDR3 sequence: CASSRGASKTQYF. In DNA form, the CDR3 reads TGTGCCAGCAGCCGGGGAGCATCTAAGACCCAGTACTTC.

This chain links TRBV6-5 with TRBJ2-7; possibly TRBD2 for D (6 bases). The germline gives CDR1 MNHEY, CDR2 SVGAGI. The CDR3 extends over 14 amino acids. Trimming took 5 bases from V and 9 from J, leaving 20 bases between them. CDR3 sequence (DNA): TGTGCCAGCAGTGCAACCGGGACTCCAGATAGGCAGTACTTC. It codes for CASSATGTPDRQYF.

This clone was counted between two and nine times. The chain uses TRBV5-4 and TRBJ1-1; D gene uncertain. This CDR3 is built from 13 residues. Trimming removed 4 bases from V and 5 bases from J, with 12 bases in between. CDR1 is SGHNT, CDR2 YYREEE, per germline (reference sequence). CDR3 sequence reads: CASSLNTATEAFF. CDR3 in DNA: TGTGCCAGCAGCCTCAATACGGCTACTGAAGCTTTCTTT.

At least ten counts were recorded for this clone. This sequence joins TRBV5-1 and TRBJ1-1; D unclear. Germline V lookup: CDR1 SGHRS, CDR2 YFSETQ. The CDR3 runs 14 residues. The V and J ends lost 6 bases and 1 base respectively, with 13 bases between them. CDR3: CASTLSQSNTEAFF. In nucleotides, the CDR3 is TGCGCCAGCACCCTCAGCCAATCGAACACTGAAGCTTTCTTT.

The chain links TRBV27 to TRBJ2-5; 9 bases map to TRBD2. The germline gives CDR1 MNHEY, CDR2 SMNVEV (reference sequence). This CDR3 spans 13 amino acids. V dropped 8 bases and J dropped 4; count of bases not matched to a gene: 5. CDR3: CASGNSGRETQYF. CDR3 nucleotides: TGTGCCAGCGGTAATAGCGGGAGAGAGACCCAGTACTTC.

V gene TRBV10-2 combines with J gene TRBJ1-1, with a tentative D call TRBD1 (5 bases). Germline V CDR1 and CDR2: WSHSY, SAAADI. The V end was cut by 2 bases, the J end by 0 bases, with 13 bases between. There are 16 residues in the CDR3. DNA of the CDR3: TGCGCCAGCAGTGAGGAGTTGGGACGGGTGAACACTGAAGCTTTCTTT. Protein: CASSEELGRVNTEAFF.

V is TRBV7-2 and J is TRBJ1-1; D is unclear. V was shortened by 6 bases and J by 2 bases, with 10 bases between the two germline ends. This CDR3 contains 13 residues. Germline V gives CDR1 SGHTA, CDR2 FQGNSA. Written as DNA, the CDR3 is TGTGCCAGCAGTCCCGGGCCCAACACTGAAGCTTTCTTT. It encodes CASSPGPNTEAFF.

This chain uses TRBV9 with TRBJ2-7, with a tentative D call TRBD2 (6 bases). Germline V gene sequence: CDR1 SGDLS, CDR2 YYNGEE. V was cut by 2 bases and J by 2 bases, with 11 bases left in between. The CDR3 sequence is 14 residues long. The CDR3 loop is CASSVTRTPYEQYF. In DNA form, the CDR3 reads TGTGCCAGCAGCGTGACTAGGACCCCCTACGAGCAGTACTTC.

The chain is built from TRBV2 and TRBJ2-5; 8 bases line up with TRBD2. The germline V gene encodes CDR1 SNHLY and CDR2 FYNNEI. This CDR3 comprises 14 residues. J was trimmed by 5 bases and V by 7 bases; bases with no gene match: 9. CDR3 loop: CASTPPAGVETQYF. The CDR3 nucleotides are TGTGCCAGCACGCCCCCAGCGGGAGTGGAGACCCAGTACTTC.

The chain joins TRBV5-1 to TRBJ2-3, with D possibly being TRBD2 (6 bases). Trimming took off 4 bases at V and 5 bases at J, with 14 bases between the two ends. The length of the CDR3 is 14 residues. Germline CDR1 and CDR2: SGHRS and YFSETQ. DNA of the CDR3: TGCGCCAGCAGCGCGGGGCGAATTGAAGATACGCAGTATTTT. Amino acids: CASSAGRIEDTQYF.

This clone was counted a single time. V and J are TRBV28 and TRBJ1-4; no clear D. The CDR3 extends over 13 amino acids. CDR1 is MDHEN, CDR2 SYDVKM, per germline. V was trimmed by 6 bases and J by 4 bases, leaving 9 bases between them. Written as DNA, the CDR3 is TGTGCCAGCAGCAGACCGGTTAATGAAAAACTGTTTTTT. Translated, it gives CASSRPVNEKLFF.

A few counts support this clone. The V gene is TRBV5-4, the J gene TRBJ2-2; 9 positions match TRBD2. Per the germline V gene, CDR1 is SGHNT and CDR2 is YYREEE (reference sequence). Germline trimming cut 3 bases from V and 2 bases from J; bases unmatched to any gene: 2. There are 15 residues in the CDR3. The CDR3 is CASSWGTSNTGELFF. The CDR3 region has the DNA TGTGCCAGCAGCTGGGGGACTAGCAACACCGGGGAGCTGTTTTTT.

The chain employs TRBV5-1 and TRBJ1-2; 7 bases align to TRBD1. V trimming: 3 bases; J trimming: 0 bases; junction bases outside the gene matches: 5. Germline V gene lookup returns CDR1 SGHRS and CDR2 YFSETQ. The CDR3 has 15 amino acids. The CDR3 sequence: CASSWDRTSNYGYTF. In nucleotides, the CDR3 is TGCGCCAGCAGCTGGGACAGAACTTCTAACTATGGCTACACCTTC.